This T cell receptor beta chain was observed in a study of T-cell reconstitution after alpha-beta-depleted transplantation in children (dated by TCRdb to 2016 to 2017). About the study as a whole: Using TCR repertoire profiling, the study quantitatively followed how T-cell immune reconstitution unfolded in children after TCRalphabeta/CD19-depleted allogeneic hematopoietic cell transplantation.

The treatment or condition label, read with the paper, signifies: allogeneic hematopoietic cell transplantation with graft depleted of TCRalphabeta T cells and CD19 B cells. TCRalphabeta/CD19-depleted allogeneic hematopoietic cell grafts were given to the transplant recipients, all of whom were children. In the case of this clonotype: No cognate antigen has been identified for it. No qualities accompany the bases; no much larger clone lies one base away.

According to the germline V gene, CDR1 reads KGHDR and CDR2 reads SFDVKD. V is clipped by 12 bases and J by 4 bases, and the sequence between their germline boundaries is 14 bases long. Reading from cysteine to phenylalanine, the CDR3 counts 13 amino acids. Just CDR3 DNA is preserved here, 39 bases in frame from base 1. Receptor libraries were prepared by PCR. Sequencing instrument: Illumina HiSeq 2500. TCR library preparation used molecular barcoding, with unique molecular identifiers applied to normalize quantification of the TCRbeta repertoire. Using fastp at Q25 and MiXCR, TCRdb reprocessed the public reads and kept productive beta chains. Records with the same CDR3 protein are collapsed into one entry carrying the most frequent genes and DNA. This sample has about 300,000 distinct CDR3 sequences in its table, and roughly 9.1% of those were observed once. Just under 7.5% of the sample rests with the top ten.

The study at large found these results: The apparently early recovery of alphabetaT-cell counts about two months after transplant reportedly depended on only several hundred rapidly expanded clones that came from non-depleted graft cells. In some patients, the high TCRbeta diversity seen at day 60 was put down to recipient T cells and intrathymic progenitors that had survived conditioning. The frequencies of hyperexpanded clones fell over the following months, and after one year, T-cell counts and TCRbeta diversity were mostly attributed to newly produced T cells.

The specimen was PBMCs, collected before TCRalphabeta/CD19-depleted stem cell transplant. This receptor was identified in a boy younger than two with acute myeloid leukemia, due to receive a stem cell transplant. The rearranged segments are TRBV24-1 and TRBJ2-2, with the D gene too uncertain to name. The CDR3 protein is CASSDVFTGELFF. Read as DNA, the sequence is TGTGCCTCCTCCGATGTGTTCACCGGGGAGCTGTTTTTT.